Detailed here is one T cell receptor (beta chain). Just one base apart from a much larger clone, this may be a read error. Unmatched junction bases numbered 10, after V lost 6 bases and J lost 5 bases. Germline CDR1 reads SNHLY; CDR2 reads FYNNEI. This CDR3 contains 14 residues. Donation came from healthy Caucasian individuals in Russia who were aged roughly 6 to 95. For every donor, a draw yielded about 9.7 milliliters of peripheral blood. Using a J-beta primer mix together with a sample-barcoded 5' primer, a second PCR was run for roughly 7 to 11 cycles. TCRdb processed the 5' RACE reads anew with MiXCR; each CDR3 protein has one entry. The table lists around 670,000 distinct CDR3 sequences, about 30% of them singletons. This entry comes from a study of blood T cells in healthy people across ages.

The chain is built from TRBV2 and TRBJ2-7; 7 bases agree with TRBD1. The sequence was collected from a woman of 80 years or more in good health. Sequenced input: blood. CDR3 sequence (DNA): TGTGCCAGCAGAAACACCGGGACAGCCCACGAGCAGTACTTC. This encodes CASRNTGTAHEQYF.